This entry features one TCR beta chain sequence. Its antigen is not yet known. The input lacks base qualities; no much larger clone sits a single base away. The CDR3, cysteine through phenylalanine, is 13 amino acids long. The read is trimmed to its CDR3 DNA, 39 bases read in frame from base 1. V loses 6 bases of germline sequence and J loses 5 bases, and the interval between the two ends is 11 bases. CDR1 and CDR2 were assigned from the germline V gene as LGHNA and YNFKEQ. The data were taken from a study of cytotoxic CD8 clonotypes in ibrutinib-treated CLL (dated by TCRdb to the early 2020s). At the level of the whole study: The cohort was composed of some ten relapsed/refractory and roughly 14 treatment-naive patients; IGHV unmutated status was identified in approximately 18 patients. On average, each sample had 255,043 productive templates and under 95,000 productive rearrangements. Every remission and progressive disease sample was obtained while ibrutinib was still being received by the patients. Responses were partial in around 25 patients and complete in 2; after median roughly 69 months follow-up, about 14 stayed in remission and approximately twelve progressed. Samples at response were collected after a median of 12 months of treatment, with a range of about 6 to 36 months. Cryopreserved peripheral blood mononuclear cells were obtained before treatment, at response, and at either sustained remission or disease progression. Of the 90 or so participants in the trial, about two dozen had longitudinal samples available.

The paper's findings and limits, for the study overall: Sampling times were not matched between patients in sustained remission and patients whose disease was progressing, and lymph node repertoires were not examined. At baseline, clonality was higher than in age-matched healthy donors and showed a strong correlation with circulating CD8+ T-cell counts. Clonality rose at ibrutinib response, remained stable during sustained remission, and dropped back toward baseline at progression. Public clonotypes were rare and either shrank or stayed stable during treatment, and the rise in clonality at ibrutinib response reflected expansion of private clonotypes.

The goal of deep resolution MiSeq sequencing was a depth between 1 in 1 million and 1 in 200,000 T cells, and coverage averaged 10x per clonotype. The immunoSEQ hsTCRB Kit was used to generate TCR beta libraries. On the study's bioinformatics: Data were analyzed with ImmunoSEQ Data Assistant and ImmunoSEQ Analyzer, with V, D and J genes assigned per IMGT definitions. Clonality, which ranges from 0 to 1, was calculated as one minus the normalized Shannon entropy of productive rearrangement frequencies. Public clonotype analysis was restricted to overrepresented clonotypes comprising at least 0.05% of each patient's repertoire. Approximately 14 age-matched healthy donor repertoires from immuneACCESS served as clonality controls. Entries here come from immuneACCESS through TCRdb and include only in-frame sequences with V and J called. Some clones fail to appear in such tables; in the studies checked, an unresolved V gene covers under half of the shortfall, and the cause of the remainder is unknown. V, J and clone size are those of that table, while D and trimming were read from the DNA. Within this sample are 40,000 to 55,000 clones, with 83% of them counted one time only. Together, the top ten hold around 20% of the sample.

The sample's time point label, decoded: approximately 2 years on ibrutinib. For TCR beta library preparation, approximately 2 micrograms of genomic DNA were extracted from the cryopreserved PBMCs. Longitudinal blood samples from CLL patients receiving ibrutinib monotherapy were subjected to high-throughput TCR beta sequencing. Patients were enrolled in a phase 2 open-label single-center ibrutinib monotherapy trial. The source is a human donor with chronic lymphocytic leukemia. The specimen was PBMCs, collected after 24 months of ibrutinib treatment. The chain was built from TRBV4-2 and TRBJ2-1, with no confidently assigned D gene. The nucleotide sequence is given as TGTGCCAGCAGGGAGAACAAGGACAATGAGCAGTTCTTC. The translation is CASRENKDNEQFF.